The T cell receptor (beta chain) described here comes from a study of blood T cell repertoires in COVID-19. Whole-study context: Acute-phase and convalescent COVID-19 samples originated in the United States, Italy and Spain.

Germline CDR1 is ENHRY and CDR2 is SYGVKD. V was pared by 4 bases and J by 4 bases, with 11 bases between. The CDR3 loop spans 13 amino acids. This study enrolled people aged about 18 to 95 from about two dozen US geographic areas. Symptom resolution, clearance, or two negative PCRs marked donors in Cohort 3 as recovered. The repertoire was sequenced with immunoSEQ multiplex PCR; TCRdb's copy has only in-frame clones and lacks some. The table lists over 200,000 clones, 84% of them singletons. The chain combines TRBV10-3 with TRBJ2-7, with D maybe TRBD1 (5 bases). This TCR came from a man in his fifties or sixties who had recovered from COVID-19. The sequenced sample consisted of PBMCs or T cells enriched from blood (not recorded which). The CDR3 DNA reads TGTGCCATCAGTGCCTCAAAGGGGTACGAGCAGTACTTC. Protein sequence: CAISASKGYEQYF.